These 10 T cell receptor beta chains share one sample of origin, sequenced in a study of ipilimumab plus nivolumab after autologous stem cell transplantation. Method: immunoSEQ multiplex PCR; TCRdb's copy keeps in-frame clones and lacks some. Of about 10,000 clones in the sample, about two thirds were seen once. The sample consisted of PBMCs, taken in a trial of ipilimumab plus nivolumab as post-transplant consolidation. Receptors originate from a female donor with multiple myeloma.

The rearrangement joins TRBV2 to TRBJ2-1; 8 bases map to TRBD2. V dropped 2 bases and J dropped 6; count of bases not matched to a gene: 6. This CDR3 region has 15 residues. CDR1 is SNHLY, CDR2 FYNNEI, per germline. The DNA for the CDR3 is TGTGCCAGCAGTGAAAGGGCGGGAGGAGCCAATGAGCAGTTCTTC. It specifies CASSERAGGANEQFF. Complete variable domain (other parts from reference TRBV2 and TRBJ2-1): EPEVTQTPSHQVTQMGQEVILRCVPISNHLYFYWYRQILGQKVEFLVSFYNNEISEKSEIFDDQFSVERPDGSNFTLKIRSTKLEDSAMYFCASSERAGGANEQFFGPGTRLTVL.

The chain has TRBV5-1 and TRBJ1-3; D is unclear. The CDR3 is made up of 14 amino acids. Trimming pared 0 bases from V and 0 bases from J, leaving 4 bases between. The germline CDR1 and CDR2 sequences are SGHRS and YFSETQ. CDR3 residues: CASSLGYSGNTIYF. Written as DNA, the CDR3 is TGCGCCAGCAGCTTGGGTTACTCTGGAAACACCATATATTTT.

The DNA for the CDR3 is TGTGCCAGCAGCGTAGGTTCAACCGGGGAGCTGTTTTTT. This codes for CASSVGSTGELFF. The V call is TRBV9, the J call TRBJ2-2; D unresolved. Germline-derived CDR1 and CDR2 are SGDLS and YYNGEE. V lost 0 bases, J lost 5 bases, and 5 bases lay in between. The CDR3 spans 13 residues.

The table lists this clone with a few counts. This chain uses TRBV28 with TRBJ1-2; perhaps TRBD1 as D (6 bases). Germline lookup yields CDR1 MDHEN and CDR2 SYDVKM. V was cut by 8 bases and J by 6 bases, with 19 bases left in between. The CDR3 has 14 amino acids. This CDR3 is CASWRWGGADGYTF. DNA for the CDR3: TGTGCCAGCTGGCGATGGGGGGGGGCAGATGGCTACACCTTC.

The CDR3 reads CASRRDSGLAGAVEQFF. The DNA for the CDR3 is TGTGCCAGTAGAAGGGACTCGGGACTAGCGGGAGCTGTCGAGCAGTTCTTC. The chain links TRBV19 to TRBJ2-1; TRBD2 aligns across 14 bases. V was clipped by 6 bases and J by 10 bases; unmatched bases: 14. The CDR3 spans 17 residues. Per the germline V gene, CDR1 is LNHDA and CDR2 is SQIVND (reference sequence).

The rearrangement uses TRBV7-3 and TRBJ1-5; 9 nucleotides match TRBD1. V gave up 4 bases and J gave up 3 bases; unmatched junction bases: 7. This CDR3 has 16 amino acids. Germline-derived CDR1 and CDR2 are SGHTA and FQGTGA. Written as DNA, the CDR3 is TGTGCCAGCAGCTCCTTGGACAGGGGTAACAATCAGCCCCAGCATTTT. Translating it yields CASSSLDRGNNQPQHF.

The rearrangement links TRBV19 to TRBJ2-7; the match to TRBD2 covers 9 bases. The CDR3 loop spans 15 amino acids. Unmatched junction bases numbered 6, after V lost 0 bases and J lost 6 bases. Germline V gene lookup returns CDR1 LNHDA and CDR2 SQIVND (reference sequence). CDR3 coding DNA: TGTGCCAGTAGTATAGACGTAGCGGGAGAGGTCGAGCAGTACTTC. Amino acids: CASSIDVAGEVEQYF.

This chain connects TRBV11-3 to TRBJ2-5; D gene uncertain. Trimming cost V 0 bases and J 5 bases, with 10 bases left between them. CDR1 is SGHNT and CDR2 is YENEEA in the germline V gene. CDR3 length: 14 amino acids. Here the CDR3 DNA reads TGTGCCAGCAGCTTAGATCCCAGCCGGGAGACCCAGTACTTC. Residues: CASSLDPSRETQYF.

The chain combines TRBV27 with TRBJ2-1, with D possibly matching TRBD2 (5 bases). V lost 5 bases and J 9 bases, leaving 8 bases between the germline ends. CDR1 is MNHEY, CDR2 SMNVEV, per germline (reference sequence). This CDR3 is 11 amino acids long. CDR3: CASSRGGEQFF. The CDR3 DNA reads TGTGCCAGCAGTCGGGGTGGTGAGCAGTTCTTC.

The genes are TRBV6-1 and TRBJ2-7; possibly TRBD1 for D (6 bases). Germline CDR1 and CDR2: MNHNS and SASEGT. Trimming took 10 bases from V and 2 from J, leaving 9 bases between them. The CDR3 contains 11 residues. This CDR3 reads CAIGQTYEQYF. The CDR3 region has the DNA TGTGCCATTGGACAGACCTACGAGCAGTACTTC.